This T cell receptor beta chain was recorded in a study of OX40 agonist ivuxolimab in advanced cancers. About this clone: Its antigen remains unknown.

The CDR3 has 15 residues. The V end lost 3 bases, the J end lost 5 bases, and 16 bases lay between the germline ends. Germline V gene data show CDR1 as LNHNV and CDR2 as YYDKDF (reference sequence). Produced via immunoSEQ multiplex PCR; TCRdb's table is partial and in-frame only. The table lists about 44,000 clones, about 87% of them singletons. Study-wide results and caveats: Some of the nonresponding patients also showed low levels of normalized T-cell clonal expansion. Average numbers of expanded clones were greater in CD8+ T cells than in CD4+. Circulating CD4+ and CD8+ T cells showed clonal expansion by week 6 at 0.1 to 3.0 mg/kg. Researchers did not establish what antigens the expanded peripheral T cells target.

The clonotype comes from an adult with an advanced solid tumor such as melanoma, head and neck, liver or kidney cancer. This rearrangement joins TRBV15 to TRBJ2-5, with a weak D call TRBD2 (6 bases). Sequencing was performed on CD4+ or CD8+ T cells sorted from blood, taken in a trial of the OX40 agonist ivuxolimab. This CDR3 is CATSRIVTGGETQYF. For the CDR3, the DNA is TGTGCCACCAGCAGGATTGTTACAGGAGGGGAGACCCAGTACTTC.